The sequence of this T cell receptor (beta chain) was determined in a study of beta chain features in type 1 diabetes. There are 15 residues in the CDR3. Looked up from germline, CDR1 is KGHSH and CDR2 is LQKENI. Trimming pared 3 bases from V and 1 base from J, leaving 9 bases between. Expressed TCRB transcripts were sequenced after all isolated RNA was converted to cDNA. Clones were read by immunoSEQ multiplex PCR, and TCRdb kept only the in-frame ones, dropping some. The data contain 810,000 or so clones, 15% to 20% of them singletons. Sequencing input: naive CD4+ T cells from blood. The chain links TRBV18 to TRBJ2-2; D is ambiguous. This clonotype originated in a woman under 30 in good health. The CDR3 spells CASSPLGLNTGELFF. In nucleotides, the CDR3 is TGTGCCAGCTCACCTTTAGGGCTGAACACCGGGGAGCTGTTTTTT.